A selection of T cell receptor beta chains follows, all from one sample in a study of control samples from healthy donors and cancer patients. TCRdb's copy holds only in-frame clones and misses some; the assay was immunoSEQ multiplex PCR. The sample has 150,000 or so clones, about 90% seen once. Sequences were obtained from blood. The origin of the receptors is a man aged 25 to 40 in good health. Each CDR3 is given with its conserved first and last residue. D genes are given only for firm matches. Clone sizes are given selectively: once, few, many, or a class where the clone is expanded.

j_call: TRBJ1-5
d_call: .
clone_size: .
v_call: TRBV19
cdr3_aa: CASRPTGSQPQHF
cdr3_nt: TGTGCCAGTAGACCCACAGGGAGTCAGCCCCAGCATTTT

j_call: TRBJ2-7
d_call: .
clone_size: .
v_call: TRBV27
cdr3_aa: CAGTYEQYF
cdr3_nt: TGTGCCGGGACCTACGAGCAGTACTTC

j_call: TRBJ1-4
d_call: .
clone_size: .
v_call: TRBV6-5
cdr3_aa: CASRRGVGYEKLFF
cdr3_nt: TGTGCCAGCAGACGAGGGGTTGGATATGAAAAACTGTTTTTT

j_call: TRBJ1-4
d_call: .
clone_size: .
v_call: TRBV7-2
cdr3_aa: CASSLRLNEKLFF
cdr3_nt: TGTGCCAGCAGCCTCCGATTGAATGAAAAACTGTTTTTT

j_call: TRBJ1-1
d_call: .
clone_size: .
v_call: TRBV25-1
cdr3_aa: CASSYTYTEAFF
cdr3_nt: TGTGCCAGCAGTTACACGTACACTGAAGCTTTCTTT

j_call: TRBJ1-3
d_call: .
clone_size: .
v_call: TRBV6-5
cdr3_aa: CASSSQSAGGNTIYF
cdr3_nt: TGTGCCAGCAGTTCCCAATCGGCCGGAGGAAACACCATATATTTT

j_call: TRBJ2-7
d_call: .
clone_size: .
v_call: TRBV6-5
cdr3_aa: CASSYSYKLTNEQYF
cdr3_nt: TGTGCCAGCAGTTACTCGTATAAGTTGACGAACGAGCAGTACTTC

j_call: TRBJ2-1
d_call: .
clone_size: few
v_call: TRBV7-9
cdr3_aa: CASSLLDLPWNEQFF
cdr3_nt: TGTGCCAGCAGCTTGCTGGACCTCCCTTGGAATGAGCAGTTCTTC

j_call: TRBJ2-7
d_call: .
clone_size: .
v_call: TRBV5-1
cdr3_aa: CASSLAAVSSYEQYF
cdr3_nt: TGCGCCAGCAGCTTGGCAGCCGTAAGCTCCTACGAGCAGTACTTC

j_call: TRBJ1-5
d_call: TRBD1
clone_size: .
v_call: TRBV6-5
cdr3_aa: CASSYSIQGNQPQHF
cdr3_nt: TGTGCCAGCAGTTACTCGATACAGGGGAATCAGCCCCAGCATTTT

j_call: TRBJ1-6
d_call: TRBD1
clone_size: .
v_call: TRBV19
cdr3_aa: CASTLDRAGNSPLHF
cdr3_nt: TGTGCCAGTACACTGGACAGGGCGGGTAATTCACCCCTCCACTTT

j_call: TRBJ1-1
d_call: .
clone_size: .
v_call: TRBV28
cdr3_aa: CASRSVGRGTEAFF
cdr3_nt: TGTGCCAGCAGGTCTGTCGGACGGGGCACTGAAGCTTTCTTT

j_call: TRBJ1-5
d_call: .
clone_size: many
v_call: TRBV27
cdr3_aa: CASTPTGTNQPQHF
cdr3_nt: TGTGCCAGCACTCCGACAGGCACTAATCAGCCCCAGCATTTT

j_call: TRBJ2-7
d_call: .
clone_size: .
v_call: TRBV6-4
cdr3_aa: CASSEREWSEQYF
cdr3_nt: TGTGCCAGCAGTGAAAGGGAGTGGTCCGAGCAGTACTTC

j_call: TRBJ2-1
d_call: TRBD2
clone_size: .
v_call: TRBV5-1
cdr3_aa: CASSLGLAGGLEQFF
cdr3_nt: TGCGCCAGCAGCCTAGGACTAGCGGGAGGATTGGAGCAGTTCTTC

j_call: TRBJ1-5
d_call: .
clone_size: .
v_call: TRBV27
cdr3_aa: CAAPLCSNQPQHF
cdr3_nt: TGTGCCGCGCCACTGTGTAGCAATCAGCCCCAGCATTTT

j_call: TRBJ2-7
d_call: .
clone_size: .
v_call: TRBV4-1
cdr3_aa: CASSQGGIHRQYF
cdr3_nt: TGCGCCAGCAGCCAAGGAGGAATTCACAGACAGTACTTC

j_call: TRBJ1-3
d_call: .
clone_size: .
v_call: TRBV30
cdr3_aa: CACFGDTSSGNTIYF
cdr3_nt: TGTGCCTGTTTCGGGGACACCAGCTCTGGAAACACCATATATTTT

j_call: TRBJ1-2
d_call: .
clone_size: .
v_call: TRBV9
cdr3_aa: CASSTRDLGGYTF
cdr3_nt: TGTGCCAGCAGCACCCGGGACCTCGGCGGCTACACCTTC

j_call: TRBJ1-1
d_call: TRBD1
clone_size: .
v_call: TRBV6-5
cdr3_aa: CASSYAGTARGIEAFF
cdr3_nt: TGTGCCAGCAGTTACGCTGGGACAGCTCGTGGGATTGAAGCTTTCTTT

j_call: TRBJ1-1
d_call: TRBD1
clone_size: .
v_call: TRBV19
cdr3_aa: CASSIPQGKAFF
cdr3_nt: TGTGCCAGTAGTATCCCACAGGGGAAAGCTTTCTTT